This TCR beta chain is from a study of blood T cells in healthy people across ages. A second about 6 to 11 cycle PCR used barcoded and J-beta primers. TCRdb reanalysed the 5' RACE reads using MiXCR and keeps one entry per CDR3 protein. The sample lists 1.5 million to 2 million distinct CDR3 sequences; over 25% were seen once. Each sample provided at least 6 micrograms of extracted total RNA. CDR3 length: 16 amino acids. Germline V lookup: CDR1 SGHRS, CDR2 YFSETQ. Trimming took 3 bases from V and 2 from J, leaving 15 bases between them. Sequencing was done on a sample of blood. The rearrangement joins TRBV5-1 to TRBJ1-3, with D possibly TRBD1 on 5 matching bases. This TCR was recovered from a woman aged 25 to 45 in good health. The CDR3 nucleotides read TGCGCCAGCAGCTCAACACCTCAGGGAGCTGGAAACACCATATATTTT. Translation gives CASSSTPQGAGNTIYF.